The 12 T cell receptor beta chains below were found in one sample sequenced in a study of blood T cells in healthy people across ages. A second PCR, run for about 6 to 12 cycles, used a sample-barcoded 5' primer plus a J-beta primer mix. TCRdb redid the calling of the 5' RACE reads with MiXCR, one entry per CDR3 protein. Of hundreds of thousands of distinct CDR3 sequences listed, 25% to 30% are singletons. Specimen: blood. These receptors were collected from an elderly woman in good health.

In this sample, this clonotype turned up many times. The chain recombines TRBV4-3 with TRBJ1-2; D is uncertain. Trimming pared 0 bases from V and 8 bases from J, leaving 16 bases between. The CDR3 has 15 residues. Germline assignment: CDR1 LGHNA and CDR2 YSLEER. CDR3 protein: CASSQDLVTKWGYTF. Written as DNA, the CDR3 is TGCGCCAGCAGCCAAGATCTGGTGACTAAGTGGGGCTACACCTTC.

This clonotype was seen ten or more times. V and J are TRBV29-1 and TRBJ2-5; TRBD2 matches at 11 bases. The CDR3 has 15 amino acids. CDR1 SQVTM and CDR2 ANQGSEA come from the germline V gene. V shed 6 bases and J 1 base; nucleotides not matched to a gene: 7. The CDR3 protein is CSVVLGLAVQETQYF. CDR3 sequence (DNA): TGCAGCGTCGTCCTGGGACTAGCGGTCCAAGAGACCCAGTACTTC.

Only a few counts were recorded for this clonotype. The genes are TRBV30 and TRBJ1-1; D is ambiguous. The CDR3 sequence is 12 residues long. Germline assignment: CDR1 GTSNPN and CDR2 SVGIG (reference sequence). V was pared by 4 bases and J by 1 base, with 7 bases between. The CDR3 loop is CAWTRWNTEAFF. The CDR3 coding sequence is TGTGCCTGGACGCGGTGGAACACTGAAGCTTTCTTT.

The chain joins TRBV7-2 to TRBJ2-3; a weak D match, TRBD2 (6 bases). The CDR3 contains 12 residues. Looked up from germline, CDR1 is SGHTA and CDR2 is FQGNSA. Trimming left V 4 bases short and J 9 bases short, with 11 bases between. The chain's CDR3 is CASSWSEGTQYF. As DNA, the CDR3 is TGTGCCAGCAGCTGGTCGGAGGGCACGCAGTATTTT.

Details on this clonotype: This may stem from a read error, because a much larger clone lies one nucleotide away. The chain carries TRBV15 and TRBJ1-2; possible D gene TRBD1, 5 bases. Germline V lookup: CDR1 LNHNV, CDR2 YYDKDF (reference sequence). This CDR3 is built from 14 residues. Trimming removed 8 bases at V and 8 bases at J, with 21 bases between. The CDR3 DNA is TGTGCCACCGGCATCGTGACAGCTTCGGTGGGCTACACCTTC. As protein: CATGIVTASVGYTF.

This clonotype has only one observation. As DNA, the CDR3 is TGTGCCAGCAGTCGAAGCCGACGTAGGGGGGTGAACACTGAAGCTTTCTTT. Protein: CASSRSRRRGVNTEAFF. This chain links TRBV6-1 with TRBJ1-1; maybe TRBD1 (6 bases). This CDR3 is built from 17 residues. V was shortened by 5 bases and J by 0 bases, with 19 bases between the two germline ends. Per germline, CDR1 MNHNS and CDR2 SASEGT.

The chain joins TRBV6-6 to TRBJ2-4; D may be TRBD1 (5 bases). The J call could be wrong; TRBJ2-7 is a better fit for the DNA end. The CDR3 consists of 14 residues. Germline lookup yields CDR1 MNHNY and CDR2 SVGAGI (reference sequence). The CDR3 reads CASSYVRQMYEQYF. CDR3 in DNA: TGTGCCAGCAGTTACGTACGACAGATGTACGAGCAGTACTTC.

The chain joins TRBV20-1 to TRBJ2-1; D may correspond to TRBD1 or TRBD2 (6 bases each). This CDR3 has 13 amino acids. The germline V gene encodes CDR1 DFQATT and CDR2 SNEGSKA (reference sequence). Trimming stripped 3 bases from V and 7 bases from J, with 13 bases between. In DNA form, the CDR3 reads TGCAGTGCTAGTTCTGAGGGGGGAAATGAGCAGTTCTTC. This sequence encodes CSASSEGGNEQFF.

As to this clonotype: Possible read error: a much larger clone is one base away. The V call is TRBV12-3 or TRBV12-4, the J call TRBJ2-3, with D tentatively TRBD1 or TRBD2 (5 bases each). This CDR3 comprises 14 residues. V lost 6 bases and J 5 bases, leaving 15 bases between the germline ends. This CDR3 is CASRATGGGDTQYF. In DNA, the CDR3 is TGTGCCAGCAGAGCGACGGGTGGGGGAGATACGCAGTATTTT.

Ten or more counts support this clonotype. The J gene is TRBJ2-3, the V gene TRBV7-9, with TRBD2 as a possible D gene (6 bases). CDR1 is SEHNR and CDR2 is FQNEAQ in the germline V gene (reference sequence). The V and J ends lost 1 base and 2 bases respectively, with 10 bases between them. The CDR3 covers 15 residues. The CDR3 DNA follows: TGTGCCAGCAGCTTAGGGCGGCGGGACACAGATACGCAGTATTTT. Translating gives CASSLGRRDTDTQYF. The variable domain in full, completed from reference TRBV7-9 and TRBJ2-3, reads DTGVSQNPRHKITKRGQNVTFRCDPISEHNRLYWYRQTLGQGPEFLTYFQNEAQLEKSRLLSDRFSAERPKGSFSTLEIQRTEQGDSAMYLCASSLGRRDTDTQYFGPGTRLTVL.

This clonotype has ten or more counts. The chain employs TRBV12-3 or TRBV12-4 and TRBJ1-3; D remains unclear. V was pared by 7 bases and J by 7 bases, with 11 bases between. The CDR3 covers 12 residues. DNA for the CDR3: TGTGCCAGCATTAGGACGTTGAACACCATATATTTT. Translating it yields CASIRTLNTIYF.

This sequence joins TRBV6-6 and TRBJ2-5; 12 positions match TRBD1. The CDR3 has 13 amino acids. J gave up 13 bases and V 8 bases, and 11 bases lay outside the gene matches. Germline V lookup: CDR1 MNHNY, CDR2 SVGAGI (reference sequence). The CDR3: CASHTGTGGWGYF. CDR3 DNA: TGTGCCAGCCATACCGGGACAGGGGGCTGGGGGTACTTC.